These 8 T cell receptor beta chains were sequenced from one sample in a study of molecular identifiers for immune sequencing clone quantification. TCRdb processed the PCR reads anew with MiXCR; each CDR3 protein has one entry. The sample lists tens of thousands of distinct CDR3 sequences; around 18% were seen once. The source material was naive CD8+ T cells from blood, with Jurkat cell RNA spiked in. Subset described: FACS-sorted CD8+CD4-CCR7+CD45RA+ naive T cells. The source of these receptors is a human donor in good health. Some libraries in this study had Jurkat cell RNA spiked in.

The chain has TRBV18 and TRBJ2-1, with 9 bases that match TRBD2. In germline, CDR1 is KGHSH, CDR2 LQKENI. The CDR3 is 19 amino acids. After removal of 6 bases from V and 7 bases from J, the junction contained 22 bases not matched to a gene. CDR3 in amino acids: CASSHPIVRGRAVFNEQFF. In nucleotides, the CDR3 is TGTGCCAGCTCCCACCCAATCGTTCGCGGGAGGGCCGTATTTAATGAGCAGTTCTTC.

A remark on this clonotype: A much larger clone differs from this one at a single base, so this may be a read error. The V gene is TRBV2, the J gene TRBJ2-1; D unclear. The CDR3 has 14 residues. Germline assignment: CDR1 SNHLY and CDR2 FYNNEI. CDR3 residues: CASSEADPYNKQFF. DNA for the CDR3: TGTGCCAGCAGTGAAGCTGACCCCTACAATAAGCAGTTCTTC. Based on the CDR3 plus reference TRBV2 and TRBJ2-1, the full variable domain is EPEVTQTPSHQVTQMGQEVILRCVPISNHLYFYWYRQILGQKVEFLVSFYNNEISEKSEIFDDQFSVERPDGSNFTLKIRSTKLEDSAMYFCASSEADPYNKQFFGPGTRLTVL.

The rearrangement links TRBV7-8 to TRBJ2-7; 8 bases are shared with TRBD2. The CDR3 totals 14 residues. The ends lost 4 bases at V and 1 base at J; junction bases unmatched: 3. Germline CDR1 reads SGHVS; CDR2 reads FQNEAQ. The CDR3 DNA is TGTGCCAGCAGCTCCACTAGCGGATCCTACGAGCAGTACTTC. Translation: CASSSTSGSYEQYF.

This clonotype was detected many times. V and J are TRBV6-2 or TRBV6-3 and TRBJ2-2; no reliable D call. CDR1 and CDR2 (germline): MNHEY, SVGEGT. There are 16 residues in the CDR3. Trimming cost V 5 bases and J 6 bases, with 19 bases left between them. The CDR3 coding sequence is TGTGCCAGCAGTCAATACGCAGGAGTCGCGCCCGGGGAGCTGTTTTTT. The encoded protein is CASSQYAGVAPGELFF.

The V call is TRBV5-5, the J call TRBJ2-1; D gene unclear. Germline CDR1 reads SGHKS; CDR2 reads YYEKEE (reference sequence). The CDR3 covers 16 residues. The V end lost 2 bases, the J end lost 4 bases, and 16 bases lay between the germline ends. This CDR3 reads CASSFQDLYVYNEQFF. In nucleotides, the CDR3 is TGTGCCAGCAGCTTTCAAGACCTTTACGTTTACAATGAGCAGTTCTTC.

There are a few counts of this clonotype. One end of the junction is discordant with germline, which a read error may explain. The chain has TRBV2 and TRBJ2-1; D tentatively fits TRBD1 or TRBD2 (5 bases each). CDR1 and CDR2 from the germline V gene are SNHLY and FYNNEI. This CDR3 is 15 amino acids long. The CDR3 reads CASGERGRLLDEQFF. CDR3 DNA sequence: TGTGCCAGCGGTGAAAGGGGACGATTACTGGATGAGCAGTTCTTC.

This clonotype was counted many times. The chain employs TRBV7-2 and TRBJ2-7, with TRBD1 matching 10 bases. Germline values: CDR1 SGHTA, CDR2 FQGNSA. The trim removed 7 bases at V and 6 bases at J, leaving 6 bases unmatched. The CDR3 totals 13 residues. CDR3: CASTTGTGVEQYF. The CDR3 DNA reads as TGTGCCAGCACTACCGGGACAGGGGTCGAGCAGTACTTC.

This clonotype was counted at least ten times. Here the CDR3 reads CASSLGQVVGENTEAFF. The CDR3 DNA reads TGTGCCAGCAGCTTAGGACAGGTAGTGGGGGAGAACACTGAAGCTTTCTTT. The gene calls are TRBV5-4 and TRBJ1-1; TRBD1 matches 7 bases. This CDR3 spans 17 amino acids. Germline V gives CDR1 SGHNT, CDR2 YYREEE (reference sequence). Trimming removed 2 bases from V and 1 base from J; junction bases left unmatched: 11.